These 11 T cell receptor beta chains originate from one sample sequenced in a study of tumor and adjacent non-tumor tissue in lung cancer. RNA was extracted from bulk tissue without any cell sorting. The normal lung tissue was taken more than 3 cm from the tumor edge. TCRbeta libraries were built with three rounds of nested PCR, modified from ARM-PCR. MiXCR, applied by TCRdb to the multiplex PCR reads, yields one record per CDR3 protein. The sample shows 110,000 or so distinct CDR3 sequences, 62% of them seen only once. The material sequenced was distant non-tumor lung tissue. These receptors were collected from a man in his 60s with non-small cell lung cancer.

Many counts were recorded for this clonotype. The V and J genes are TRBV6-2 or TRBV6-3 and TRBJ2-6, with 9 positions matching TRBD2. Losses at the gene ends were 5 bases for V and 2 bases for J; bases not matched to a gene: 7. Germline V gives CDR1 MNHEY, CDR2 SVGEGT. The CDR3 spans 17 residues. CDR3 nucleotides: TGTGCCAGCAGTAAAGCGGGAGGCCGGCCTGGGGCCAACGTCCTGACTTTC. Translated: CASSKAGGRPGANVLTF.

As for this clonotype: At one end the junction does not follow the germline gene, possibly because of a read error. The chain combines TRBV29-1 with TRBJ2-1, with TRBD2 identical over 8 bases. Germline CDR1 SQVTM, CDR2 ANQGSEA. This CDR3 has 17 residues. CDR3 loop: CSLEGGLVESSFNEQFF. The CDR3 DNA reads TGCAGCCTTGAAGGGGGACTAGTCGAAAGCTCCTTCAATGAGCAGTTCTTC.

Notes on this clonotype: A junction end diverges from the germline sequence, so it may reflect a read error. The genes are TRBV6-1 and TRBJ2-1; D remains unclear. The CDR3 totals 14 residues. From germline, CDR1 is MNHNS and CDR2 SASEGT. The CDR3, as DNA: TGTGTCAGCACGGCGAATCCCTACCACAATGAGCAGTTCTTC. This translates into CVSTANPYHNEQFF.

Remarks on this clonotype: The junction and the germline gene differ at one end; a read error may be behind it. The gene calls are TRBV29-1 and TRBJ2-3; 9 nucleotides agree with TRBD2. The CDR3 covers 16 residues. The germline V gene has CDR1 SQVTM and CDR2 ANQGSEA. Written as DNA, the CDR3 is TGTAGCCTTGCCGGCTCTGGCGGGAGGGTTGCAGATACGCAGTATTTT. It encodes CSLAGSGGRVADTQYF.

This clonotype appeared many times. The chain recombines TRBV6-2 or TRBV6-3 with TRBJ1-1, with D possibly TRBD1 on 6 matching bases. The CDR3 runs 13 residues. Between the trimmed V and J ends, which lost 5 bases and 3 bases, there was a span of 10 bases. Germline lookup yields CDR1 MNHEY and CDR2 SVGEGT. CDR3 in DNA: TGTGCCAGCAGTACGCCAGGGGACACTGAAGCTTTCTTT. It encodes CASSTPGDTEAFF.

The CDR3: CASSLDGPGGYTF. As DNA, the CDR3 is TGTGCCAGCAGCTTAGATGGGCCGGGCGGCTACACCTTC. The rearrangement uses TRBV11-2 and TRBJ1-2, with no clear D. This CDR3 comprises 13 residues. With 0 bases removed from V and 8 bases from J, the gap between germline ends came to 10 bases. CDR1 SGHAT and CDR2 FQNNGV come from the germline V gene.

This clonotype was seen a handful of times. The chain uses TRBV28 and TRBJ2-5; no definite D call. The CDR3 extends over 15 amino acids. CDR1 and CDR2 (germline): MDHEN, SYDVKM. V was cut by 3 bases and J by 1 base, with 12 bases left in between. Here the CDR3 DNA reads TGTGCCAGCAGTTTTTTTGGCGGCACCCAAGAGACCCAGTACTTC. Translating gives CASSFFGGTQETQYF.

A remark on this clonotype: One junction end disagrees with the germline gene, perhaps due to a read error. The chain is built from TRBV20-1 and TRBJ1-5; tentatively, D is TRBD1 (5 bases). Germline V lookup: CDR1 DFQATT, CDR2 SNEGSKA (reference sequence). The CDR3 has 15 amino acids. CDR3 region: CSVRALGQMHQPHHF. CDR3 DNA sequence: TGCAGTGTTAGAGCGTTGGGGCAGATGCATCAGCCCCATCATTTT.

This clonotype has just a few counts. J is TRBJ2-7 and V is TRBV19, with a possible D match to TRBD1 (5 bases). Germline values: CDR1 LNHDA, CDR2 SQIVND (reference sequence). Trimming pared 3 bases from V and 1 base from J, leaving 10 bases between. The length of the CDR3 is 14 residues. CDR3 nucleotides: TGTGCCAGTAGTATCATGACAGCATCCTACGAGCAGTACTTC. Its translation is CASSIMTASYEQYF.

The chain joins TRBV29-1 to TRBJ2-7, with D uncertain. With 1 base removed from V and 12 bases from J, the gap between germline ends came to 16 bases. Germline values: CDR1 SQVTM, CDR2 ANQGSEA. This CDR3 has 12 amino acids. CDR3 amino acids: CSVEVNTYKRYF. For the CDR3, the DNA is TGCAGCGTTGAAGTGAACACCTACAAGCGGTACTTC.

The chain is built from TRBV11-2 and TRBJ2-5; tentatively, D is TRBD2 (6 bases). There are 14 residues in the CDR3. Germline V gene data show CDR1 as SGHAT and CDR2 as FQNNGV. CDR3 nucleotides: TGTACTAGCAGCTTAAGAGTAGGGTTTTTATCCCAGTACTTC. Protein product: CTSSLRVGFLSQYF.